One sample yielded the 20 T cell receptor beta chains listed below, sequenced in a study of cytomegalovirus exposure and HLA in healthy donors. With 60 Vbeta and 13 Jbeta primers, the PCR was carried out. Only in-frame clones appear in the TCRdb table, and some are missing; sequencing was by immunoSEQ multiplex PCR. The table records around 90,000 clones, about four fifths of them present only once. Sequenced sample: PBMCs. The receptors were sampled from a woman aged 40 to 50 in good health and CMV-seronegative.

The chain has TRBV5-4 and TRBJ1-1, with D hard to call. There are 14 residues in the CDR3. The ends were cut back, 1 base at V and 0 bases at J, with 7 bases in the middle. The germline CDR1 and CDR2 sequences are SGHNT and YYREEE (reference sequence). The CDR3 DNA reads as TGTGCCAGCAGCTTGTCACATTTGAACACTGAAGCTTTCTTT. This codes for CASSLSHLNTEAFF.

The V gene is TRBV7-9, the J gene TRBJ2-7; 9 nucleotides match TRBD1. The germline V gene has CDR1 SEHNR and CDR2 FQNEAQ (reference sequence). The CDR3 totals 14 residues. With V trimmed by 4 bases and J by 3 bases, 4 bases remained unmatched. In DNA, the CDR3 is TGTGCCAGCAGCTCCGGGACAGGGTACTACGAGCAGTACTTC. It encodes CASSSGTGYYEQYF.

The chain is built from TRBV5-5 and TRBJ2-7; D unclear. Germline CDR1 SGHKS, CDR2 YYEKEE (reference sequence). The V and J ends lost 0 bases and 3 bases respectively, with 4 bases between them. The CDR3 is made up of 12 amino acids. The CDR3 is CASSLDGYEQYF. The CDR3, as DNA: TGTGCCAGCAGCTTGGACGGCTACGAGCAGTACTTC. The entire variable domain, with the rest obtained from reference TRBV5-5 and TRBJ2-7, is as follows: DAGVTQSPTHLIKTRGQQVTLRCSPISGHKSVSWYQQVLGQGPQFIFQYYEKEERGRGNFPDRFSARQFPNYSSELNVNALLLGDSALYLCASSLDGYEQYFGPGTRLTVT.

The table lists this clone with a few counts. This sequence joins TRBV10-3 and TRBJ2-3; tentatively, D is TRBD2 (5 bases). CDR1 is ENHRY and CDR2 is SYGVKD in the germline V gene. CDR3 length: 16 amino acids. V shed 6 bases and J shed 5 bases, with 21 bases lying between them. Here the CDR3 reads CAISQRPSSTRDTQYF. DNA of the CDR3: TGTGCCATCAGCCAGAGGCCTAGCTCGACCAGAGATACGCAGTATTTT.

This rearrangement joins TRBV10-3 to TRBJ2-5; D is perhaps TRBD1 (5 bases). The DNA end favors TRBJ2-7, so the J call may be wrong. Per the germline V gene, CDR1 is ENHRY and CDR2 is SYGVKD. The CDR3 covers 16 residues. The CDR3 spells CAIGRGTSSSSYEQYF. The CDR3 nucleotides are TGTGCCATCGGTAGGGGCACAAGCTCCAGCTCCTACGAGCAGTACTTC.

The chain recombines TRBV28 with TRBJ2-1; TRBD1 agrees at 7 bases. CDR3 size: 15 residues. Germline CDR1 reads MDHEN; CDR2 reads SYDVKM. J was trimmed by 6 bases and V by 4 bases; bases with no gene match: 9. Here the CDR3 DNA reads TGTGCCAGCAGTTCCGGGGACAGAATATCCAATGAGCAGTTCTTC. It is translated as CASSSGDRISNEQFF.

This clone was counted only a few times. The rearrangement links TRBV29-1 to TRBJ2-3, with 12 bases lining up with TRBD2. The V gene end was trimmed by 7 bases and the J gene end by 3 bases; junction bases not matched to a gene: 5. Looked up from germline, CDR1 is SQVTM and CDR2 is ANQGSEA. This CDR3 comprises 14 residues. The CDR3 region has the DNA TGCAGCGCCTCGACTAGCGGGAGAACAGATACGCAGTATTTT. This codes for CSASTSGRTDTQYF.

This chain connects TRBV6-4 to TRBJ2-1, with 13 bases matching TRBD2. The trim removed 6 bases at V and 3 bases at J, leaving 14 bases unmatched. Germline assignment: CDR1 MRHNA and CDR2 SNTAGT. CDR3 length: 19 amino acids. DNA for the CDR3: TGTGCCAGCAGAGGAACGGGGACTAGCGGGGAAACCCTCTACAATGAGCAGTTCTTC. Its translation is CASRGTGTSGETLYNEQFF.

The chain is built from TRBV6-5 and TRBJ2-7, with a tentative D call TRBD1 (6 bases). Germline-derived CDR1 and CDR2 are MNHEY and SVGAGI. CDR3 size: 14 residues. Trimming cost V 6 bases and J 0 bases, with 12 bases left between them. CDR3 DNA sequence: TGTGCCAGCAGGCGAACAGGGTCCTCCTACGAGCAGTACTTC. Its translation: CASRRTGSSYEQYF.

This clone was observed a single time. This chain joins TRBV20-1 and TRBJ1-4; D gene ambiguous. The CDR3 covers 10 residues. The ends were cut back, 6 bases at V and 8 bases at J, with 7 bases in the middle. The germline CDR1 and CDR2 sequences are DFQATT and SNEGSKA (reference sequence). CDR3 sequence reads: CSALFEKLFF. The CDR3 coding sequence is TGCAGTGCGCTATTCGAAAAACTGTTTTTT.

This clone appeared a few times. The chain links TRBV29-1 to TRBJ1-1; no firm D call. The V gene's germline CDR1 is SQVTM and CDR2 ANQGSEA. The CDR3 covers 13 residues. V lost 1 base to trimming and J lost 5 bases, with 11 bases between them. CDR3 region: CSVEGKMRTEAFF. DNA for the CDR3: TGCAGCGTTGAAGGCAAAATGAGGACTGAAGCTTTCTTT.

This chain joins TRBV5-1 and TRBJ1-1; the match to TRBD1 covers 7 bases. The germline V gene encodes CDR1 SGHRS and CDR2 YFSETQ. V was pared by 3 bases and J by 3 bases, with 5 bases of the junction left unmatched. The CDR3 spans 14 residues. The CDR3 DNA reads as TGCGCCAGCAGCTCGGGACAGCGGTACACTGAAGCTTTCTTT. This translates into CASSSGQRYTEAFF. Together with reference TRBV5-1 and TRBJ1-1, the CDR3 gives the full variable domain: KAGVTQTPRYLIKTRGQQVTLSCSPISGHRSVSWYQQTPGQGLQFLFEYFSETQRNKGNFPGRFSGRQFSNSRSEMNVSTLELGDSALYLCASSSGQRYTEAFFGQGTRLTVV.

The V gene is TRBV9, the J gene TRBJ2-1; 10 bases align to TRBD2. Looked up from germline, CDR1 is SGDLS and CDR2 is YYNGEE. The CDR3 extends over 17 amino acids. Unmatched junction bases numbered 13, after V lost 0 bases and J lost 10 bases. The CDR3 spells CASSVASGTSVEIEQFF. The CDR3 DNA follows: TGTGCCAGCAGCGTAGCTTCGGGGACTAGCGTGGAGATAGAGCAGTTCTTC.

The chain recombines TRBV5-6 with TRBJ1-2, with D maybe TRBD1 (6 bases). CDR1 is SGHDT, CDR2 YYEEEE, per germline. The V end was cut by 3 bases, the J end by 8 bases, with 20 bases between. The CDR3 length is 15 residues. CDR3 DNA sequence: TGTGCCAGCAGCTCTGAGGTTTACAGGGCTCGCGGCTACACCTTC. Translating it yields CASSSEVYRARGYTF.

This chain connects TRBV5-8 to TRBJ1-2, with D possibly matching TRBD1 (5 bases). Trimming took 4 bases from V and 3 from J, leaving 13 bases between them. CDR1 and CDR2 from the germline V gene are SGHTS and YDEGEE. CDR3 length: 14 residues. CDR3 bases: TGTGCCAGCAGCCGTTTGGGGGGTCACTATGGCTACACCTTC. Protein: CASSRLGGHYGYTF.

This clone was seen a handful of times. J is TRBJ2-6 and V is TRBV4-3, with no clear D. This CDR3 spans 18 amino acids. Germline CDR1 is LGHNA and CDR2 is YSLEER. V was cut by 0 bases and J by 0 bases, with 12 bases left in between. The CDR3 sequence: CASSQDVGGSSGANVLTF. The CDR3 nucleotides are TGCGCCAGCAGCCAAGATGTAGGCGGCAGCTCTGGGGCCAACGTCCTGACTTTC.

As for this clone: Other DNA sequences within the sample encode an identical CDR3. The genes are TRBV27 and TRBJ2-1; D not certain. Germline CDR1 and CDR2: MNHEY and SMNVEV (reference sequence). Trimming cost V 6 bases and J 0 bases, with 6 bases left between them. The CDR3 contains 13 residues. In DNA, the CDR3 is TGTGCCAGCAGCCTGAGCTCCTACAATGAGCAGTTCTTC. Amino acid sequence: CASSLSSYNEQFF.

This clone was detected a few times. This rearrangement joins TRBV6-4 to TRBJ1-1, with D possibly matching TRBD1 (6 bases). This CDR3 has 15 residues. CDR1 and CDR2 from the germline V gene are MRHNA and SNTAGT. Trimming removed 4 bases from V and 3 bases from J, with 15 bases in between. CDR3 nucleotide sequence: TGTGCCAGCAGTGTTTACAGGGTCGGGGACACTGAAGCTTTCTTT. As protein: CASSVYRVGDTEAFF.

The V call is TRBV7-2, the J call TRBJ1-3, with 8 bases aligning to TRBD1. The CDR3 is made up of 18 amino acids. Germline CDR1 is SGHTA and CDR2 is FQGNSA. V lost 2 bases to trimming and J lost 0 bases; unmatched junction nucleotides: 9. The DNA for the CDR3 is TGTGCCAGCAGCTTACGAGTGCGAGGGACAGGCTCTGGAAACACCATATATTTT. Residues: CASSLRVRGTGSGNTIYF.

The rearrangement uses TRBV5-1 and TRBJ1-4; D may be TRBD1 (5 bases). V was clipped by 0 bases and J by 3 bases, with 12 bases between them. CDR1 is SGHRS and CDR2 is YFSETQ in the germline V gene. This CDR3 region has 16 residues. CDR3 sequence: CASSLAGGAANEKLFF. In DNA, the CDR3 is TGCGCCAGCAGCTTGGCCGGTGGGGCAGCTAATGAAAAACTGTTTTTT.